This T cell receptor beta chain was retrieved from a study of OX40 agonist ivuxolimab in advanced cancers. Study-wide findings and caveats: At 0.1 to 3.0 mg/kg and by week 6, CD4+ and CD8+ T cells in the blood had expanded clonally.

With 3 bases removed from V and 1 base from J, the gap between germline ends came to 10 bases. The CDR3 runs to 15 residues. Per germline, CDR1 SGDLS and CDR2 YYNGEE. Profiling relied on immunoSEQ multiplex PCR, and the TCRdb table lists in-frame clones only, not all of them. The sample carries under 45,000 clones, around 80% recorded once. As to this clone: Its antigen is as yet unknown.

This sequence originates from an adult with an advanced solid tumor such as melanoma, head and neck, liver or kidney cancer. Source: CD4+ or CD8+ T cells sorted from blood, taken in a trial of the OX40 agonist ivuxolimab. This chain joins TRBV9 and TRBJ2-2; a weak D match, TRBD1 (6 bases). The CDR3 loop reads CASSAPGQNTGELFF. The CDR3 coding sequence is TGTGCCAGCAGCGCCCCGGGACAGAACACCGGGGAGCTGTTTTTT.